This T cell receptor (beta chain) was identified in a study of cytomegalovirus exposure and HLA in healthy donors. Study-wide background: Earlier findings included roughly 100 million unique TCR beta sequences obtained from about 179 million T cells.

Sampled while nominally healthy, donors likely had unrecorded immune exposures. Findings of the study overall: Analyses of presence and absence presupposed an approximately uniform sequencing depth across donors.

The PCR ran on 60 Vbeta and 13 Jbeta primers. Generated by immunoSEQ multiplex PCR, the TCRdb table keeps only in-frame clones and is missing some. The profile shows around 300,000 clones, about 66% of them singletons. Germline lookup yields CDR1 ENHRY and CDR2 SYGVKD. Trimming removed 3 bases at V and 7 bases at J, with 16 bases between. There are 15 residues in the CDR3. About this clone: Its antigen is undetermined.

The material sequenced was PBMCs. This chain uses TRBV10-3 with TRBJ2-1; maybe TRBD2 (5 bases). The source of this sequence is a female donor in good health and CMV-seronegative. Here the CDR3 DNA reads TGTGCCATCAGTGAATCAGCGGTCTTAGGGAATGAGCAGTTCTTC. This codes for CAISESAVLGNEQFF.